Listed here are 20 T cell receptor beta chains from one sample, sequenced in a study of blood T cell repertoires in COVID-19. Assay used: immunoSEQ multiplex PCR; TCRdb lists only in-frame clones, some missing. The sample carries some 68,000 clones, around 91% recorded once. The sample was peripheral blood. The origin of the receptors is a man in his fifties with acute or convalescent COVID-19.

V and J are TRBV11-3 and TRBJ1-6; 10 bases map to TRBD1. J lost 10 bases, V lost 1 base, and 7 bases had no gene match. CDR3 length: 16 residues. CDR1 is SGHNT and CDR2 is YENEEA in the germline V gene. CDR3 region: CASSLVGQGFGSPLHF. The CDR3 bases are TGTGCCAGCAGCTTAGTGGGACAGGGGTTTGGGTCACCCCTCCACTTT.

This chain uses TRBV5-1 with TRBJ2-2; 8 nucleotides agree with TRBD1. The CDR3 spans 15 residues. V dropped 5 bases and J dropped 1; count of bases not matched to a gene: 4. Looked up from germline, CDR1 is SGHRS and CDR2 is YFSETQ. As DNA, the CDR3 is TGCGCCAGCAGGTTAGGACAGGGGAACACCGGGGAGCTGTTTTTT. Translated: CASRLGQGNTGELFF.

J is TRBJ2-1 and V is TRBV3-1 (or the pseudogene TRBV3-2), with 12 bases fitting TRBD2. Germline loops: CDR1 LGHDT, CDR2 YNNKEL (reference sequence). The trim removed 1 base at V and 0 bases at J, leaving 4 bases unmatched. The CDR3 contains 18 residues. The CDR3 nucleotides read TGTGCCAGCAGCCAAGGATGGACTAGCGGGAACTCCTACAATGAGCAGTTCTTC. Translation: CASSQGWTSGNSYNEQFF.

This clone has only one observation. The chain has TRBV7-9 and TRBJ1-4; D may be TRBD1 (5 bases). CDR3 length equals 15 residues. Germline V CDR1 and CDR2: SEHNR, FQNEAQ (reference sequence). V lost 1 base and J 5 bases, leaving 11 bases between the germline ends. The CDR3 nucleotides are TGTGCCAGCAGCTTAGAAGGTGGGGGGAATGAAAAACTGTTTTTT. This codes for CASSLEGGGNEKLFF.

The J gene is TRBJ1-2, the V gene TRBV10-3; maybe TRBD1 (5 bases). The CDR3 loop spans 13 amino acids. The germline V gene has CDR1 ENHRY and CDR2 SYGVKD. Trimming removed 3 bases from V and 4 bases from J, with 9 bases in between. The CDR3 loop reads CAISEETVYGYTF. CDR3 nucleotides: TGTGCCATCAGTGAAGAGACAGTCTATGGCTACACCTTC.

The chain employs TRBV6-2 or TRBV6-3 and TRBJ2-5; the D gene is possibly TRBD2 (6 bases). The CDR3 runs to 15 residues. Germline V gene data show CDR1 as MNHEY and CDR2 as SVGEGT. V lost 0 bases and J 5 bases, leaving 13 bases between the germline ends. The DNA of the CDR3 is TGTGCCAGCAGTTACTCTGGGGGGAATAGGGAGACCCAGTACTTC. It encodes CASSYSGGNRETQYF.

The CDR3 DNA sequence: TGCGCCAGCAGCTCGACCGCCCGACAGCTGTACAATGAGCAGTTCTTC. Translated: CASSSTARQLYNEQFF. This chain uses TRBV5-1 with TRBJ2-1, with D possibly TRBD1 on 5 matching bases. The V gene's germline CDR1 is SGHRS and CDR2 YFSETQ. The CDR3 totals 16 residues. The V end was cut by 3 bases, the J end by 4 bases, with 17 bases between.

V gene TRBV7-8 combines with J gene TRBJ2-1; perhaps TRBD2 as D (6 bases). The CDR3 totals 14 residues. V dropped 8 bases and J dropped 7 bases, with 18 bases sitting between them. CDR1 is SGHVS, CDR2 FQNEAQ, per germline. The CDR3 loop is CASGYAEGLNEQFF. The CDR3 DNA sequence: TGTGCCAGCGGATACGCGGAGGGTTTAAATGAGCAGTTCTTC.

The DNA of the CDR3 is TGTGCCACCACTCAGGGGGCCGGGAGCACTGAAGCTTTCTTT. Its protein product is CATTQGAGSTEAFF. The rearrangement joins TRBV24-1 to TRBJ1-1; TRBD1 aligns across 8 bases. The CDR3 contains 14 residues. Germline V gene data show CDR1 as KGHDR and CDR2 as SFDVKD. After removal of 8 bases from V and 4 bases from J, the junction contained 8 bases not matched to a gene.

The rearrangement joins TRBV28 to TRBJ1-5; the match to TRBD1 covers 9 bases. Germline V gene lookup returns CDR1 MDHEN and CDR2 SYDVKM. Unmatched junction bases numbered 6, after V lost 7 bases and J lost 5 bases. The CDR3 totals 14 residues. The DNA for the CDR3 is TGTGCCAGCAACTGGGACAGGGTGGATCAGCCCCAGCATTTT. Amino acid sequence: CASNWDRVDQPQHF.

The V call is TRBV3-1 (or the pseudogene TRBV3-2), the J call TRBJ2-1; 10 nucleotides line up with TRBD1. The CDR3 runs to 16 residues. Trimming at V came to 3 bases and at J to 8 bases, leaving 10 bases not matched to a gene. CDR1 and CDR2 from the germline V gene are LGHDT and YNNKEL (reference sequence). As DNA, the CDR3 is TGTGCCAGCAGCCAGGGTGTGGGACAGGGGTCGGATGAGCAGTTCTTC. Translated: CASSQGVGQGSDEQFF.

This chain links TRBV19 with TRBJ2-4, with 7 bases aligning to TRBD2. The germline V gene encodes CDR1 LNHDA and CDR2 SQIVND (reference sequence). V gave up 3 bases and J gave up 1 base; unmatched junction bases: 12. This CDR3 region has 18 residues. This chain's CDR3 is CASSIPPGGDGAKNIQYF. CDR3 in DNA: TGTGCCAGTAGTATCCCTCCGGGAGGAGACGGTGCCAAAAACATTCAGTACTTC.

CDR3 sequence reads: CASSQLADLYNEQFF. In DNA form, the CDR3 reads TGTGCCAGCAGTCAACTAGCGGACCTATACAATGAGCAGTTCTTC. The chain couples TRBV6-5 to TRBJ2-1, with 8 bases that match TRBD2. The CDR3 runs to 15 residues. CDR1 is MNHEY, CDR2 SVGAGI, per germline. Trimming took 5 bases from V and 4 from J; bases not matched to a gene: 7.

This chain joins TRBV30 and TRBJ1-5, with D unclear. Between the trimmed V and J ends, which lost 0 bases and 6 bases, there was a span of 9 bases. This CDR3 has 13 amino acids. Germline CDR1 and CDR2: GTSNPN and SVGIG (reference sequence). The CDR3 sequence is CAWSVHPAQPQHF. CDR3 DNA sequence: TGTGCCTGGAGTGTACACCCTGCTCAGCCCCAGCATTTT. The full variable domain, in which reference TRBV30 and TRBJ1-5 provide the parts outside the CDR3, is SQTIHQWPATLVQPVGSPLSLECTVEGTSNPNLYWYRQAAGRGLQLLFYSVGIGQISSEVPQNLSASRPQDRQFILSSKKLLLSDSGFYLCAWSVHPAQPQHFGDGTRLSIL.

This chain links TRBV7-2 with TRBJ1-6; 9 bases are shared with TRBD1. V gave up 4 bases and J gave up 7 bases; unmatched junction bases: 5. This CDR3 is 15 amino acids long. Germline V CDR1 and CDR2: SGHTA, FQGNSA. CDR3 protein: CASSWSGTGNSPLHF. The CDR3 DNA reads TGTGCCAGCAGCTGGTCCGGGACAGGGAATTCACCCCTCCACTTT.

This clone was seen once. The rearrangement links TRBV9 to TRBJ2-7; 8 bases fit TRBD2. The CDR3 length is 15 residues. With 0 bases clipped from V and 3 bases from J, the junction kept 5 bases outside the gene matches. Germline V lookup: CDR1 SGDLS, CDR2 YYNGEE. The CDR3 spells CASSVAGGPIYEQYF. CDR3 coding DNA: TGTGCCAGCAGCGTAGCGGGAGGGCCTATCTACGAGCAGTACTTC.

The V call is TRBV30, the J call TRBJ1-3; D may be TRBD1 (5 bases). Germline V CDR1 and CDR2: GTSNPN, SVGIG (reference sequence). Trimming took off 2 bases at V and 2 bases at J, with 13 bases between the two ends. The CDR3 loop spans 15 amino acids. The CDR3 sequence is CAWSLTGSAGNTIYF. The CDR3 nucleotides read TGTGCCTGGAGTCTAACAGGATCGGCTGGAAACACCATATATTTT.

In this sample, this clone turned up once. This chain uses TRBV7-6 with TRBJ2-7; 11 nucleotides agree with TRBD2. Germline V gene sequence: CDR1 SGHVS, CDR2 FNYEAQ. V was clipped by 5 bases and J by 2 bases; unmatched bases: 8. The CDR3 extends over 16 amino acids. This CDR3 is CASSPLTSGTPYEQYF. The DNA of the CDR3 is TGTGCCAGCAGCCCTCTGACTAGCGGGACACCCTACGAGCAGTACTTC.

V usage is TRBV10-3 and J usage is TRBJ2-3; TRBD2 matches at 9 bases. The germline CDR1 and CDR2 sequences are ENHRY and SYGVKD. The CDR3 sequence is 16 residues long. Trimming cost V 5 bases and J 7 bases; bases outside gene matches: 13. The CDR3 loop reads CAISNTAGLAGYTQYF. The CDR3 DNA follows: TGTGCCATCAGTAATACCGCGGGACTAGCTGGATATACGCAGTATTTT.

The chain joins TRBV7-9 to TRBJ2-7, with TRBD2 as a possible D gene (6 bases). V was clipped by 5 bases and J by 1 base, with 12 bases between them. Germline assignment: CDR1 SEHNR and CDR2 FQNEAQ (reference sequence). The CDR3 covers 14 residues. The CDR3 loop reads CASSPTTRSYEQYV. The CDR3 region has the DNA TGTGCCAGCAGCCCTACGACTAGATCCTACGAGCAGTACGTC.